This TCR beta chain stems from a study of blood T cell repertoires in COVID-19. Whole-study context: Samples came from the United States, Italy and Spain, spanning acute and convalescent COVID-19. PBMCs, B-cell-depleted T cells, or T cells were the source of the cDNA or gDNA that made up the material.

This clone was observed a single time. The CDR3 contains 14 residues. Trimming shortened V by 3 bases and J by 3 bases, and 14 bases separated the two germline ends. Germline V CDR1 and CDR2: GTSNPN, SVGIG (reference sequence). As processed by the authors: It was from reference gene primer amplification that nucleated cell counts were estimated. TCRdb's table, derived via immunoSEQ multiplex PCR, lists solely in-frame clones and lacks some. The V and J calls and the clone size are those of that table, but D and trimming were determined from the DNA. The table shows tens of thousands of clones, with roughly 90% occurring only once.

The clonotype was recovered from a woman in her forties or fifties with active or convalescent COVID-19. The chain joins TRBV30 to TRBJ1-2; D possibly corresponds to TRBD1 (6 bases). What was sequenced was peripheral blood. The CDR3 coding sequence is TGTGCCTGGAGCCAGGAGACAGGCCACTATGGCTACACCTTC. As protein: CAWSQETGHYGYTF.